A single sample is the source of the 6 T cell receptor beta chains below, sequenced in a study of Ad26.COV2.S vaccination and SARS-CoV-2 variants. Sequencing used immunoSEQ multiplex PCR; TCRdb keeps in-frame clones, though not all of them. The table lists some 390,000 clones, about 85% of them singletons. Treatment noted: around 19 received Ad26.COV2.S at low or high dose, single or two shots; about 5 received placebo; per-sample allocation not given. Each sample was drawn 63 days after the first injection (of vaccine or placebo). Sequences were derived from peripheral blood, sampled in a trial of Ad26.COV2.S vaccine versus placebo. The receptors here all came from a person between 18 and 65 years old who received the Ad26.COV2.S COVID-19 vaccine or a placebo.

V gene TRBV4-3 combines with J gene TRBJ1-2, with D perhaps TRBD1 (5 bases). CDR3 length: 15 residues. CDR1 LGHNA and CDR2 YSLEER come from the germline V gene. V dropped 3 bases and J dropped 2 bases, with 13 bases sitting between them. CDR3 DNA: TGCGCCAGCAGCCATGAAGGGACGGGGAACTATGGCTACACCTTC. This translates into CASSHEGTGNYGYTF.

The chain recombines TRBV4-1 with TRBJ2-4, with D unresolved. Germline V gene sequence: CDR1 MGHRA, CDR2 YSYEKL. V was pared by 1 base and J by 6 bases, with 13 bases between. The CDR3 spans 15 residues. CDR3 loop: CASSQAGSFRNIQYF. CDR3 bases: TGCGCCAGCAGCCAAGCAGGATCCTTTCGAAACATTCAGTACTTC.

The chain has TRBV5-4 and TRBJ2-3; D not certain. Germline V gives CDR1 SGHNT, CDR2 YYREEE (reference sequence). The CDR3 spans 12 residues. Trimming removed 0 bases at V and 4 bases at J, with 3 bases between. CDR3 amino acids: CASSLDSDTQYF. In DNA form, the CDR3 reads TGTGCCAGCAGCTTGGATTCAGATACGCAGTATTTT.

The V gene is TRBV4-1, the J gene TRBJ2-5, with D possibly matching TRBD2 (6 bases). Germline lookup yields CDR1 MGHRA and CDR2 YSYEKL. There are 15 residues in the CDR3. V shed 0 bases and J shed 4 bases, with 12 bases lying between them. The CDR3 sequence is CASSQDKAGLETQYF. CDR3 DNA: TGCGCCAGCAGCCAAGATAAGGCGGGGCTAGAGACCCAGTACTTC.

The rearrangement uses TRBV10-2 and TRBJ1-2; TRBD1 aligns across 8 bases. From germline, CDR1 is WSHSY and CDR2 SAAADI. V shed 2 bases, J shed 1 base, and the junction held 6 bases outside the gene matches. This CDR3 has 16 amino acids. This CDR3 is CASSEGTGGLNYGYTF. The CDR3 nucleotides are TGCGCCAGCAGTGAGGGGACAGGCGGACTTAACTATGGCTACACCTTC.

This clone has just one count. This sample includes further DNA sequences coding for the same CDR3. The chain carries TRBV20-1 and TRBJ2-7; no clear D. CDR1 and CDR2 (germline): DFQATT, SNEGSKA (reference sequence). This CDR3 region has 11 residues. V was cut by 0 bases and J by 4 bases, with 4 bases left in between. The CDR3 DNA follows: TGCAGTGCTAGAGAAGGTTACGAGCAGTACTTC. Its translation: CSAREGYEQYF.